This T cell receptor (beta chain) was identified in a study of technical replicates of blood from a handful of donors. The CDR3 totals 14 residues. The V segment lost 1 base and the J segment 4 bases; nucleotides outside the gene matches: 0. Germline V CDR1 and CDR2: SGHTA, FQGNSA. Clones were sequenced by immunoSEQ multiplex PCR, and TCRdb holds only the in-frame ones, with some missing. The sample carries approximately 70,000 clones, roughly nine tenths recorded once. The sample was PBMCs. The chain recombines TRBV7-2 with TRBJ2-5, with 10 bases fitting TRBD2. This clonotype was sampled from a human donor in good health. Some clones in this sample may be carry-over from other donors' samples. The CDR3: CASSLGTSGETQYF. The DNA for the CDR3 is TGTGCCAGCAGCTTAGGGACTAGCGGAGAGACCCAGTACTTC. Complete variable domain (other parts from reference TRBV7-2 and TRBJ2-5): GAGVSQSPSNKVTEKGKDVELRCDPISGHTALYWYRQSLGQGLEFLIYFQGNSAPDKSGLPSDRFSAERTGGSVSTLTIQRTQQEDSAVYLCASSLGTSGETQYFGPGTRLLVL.